This T cell receptor (beta chain) was retrieved from a study of shared clonotypes between healthy human individuals (dated by TCRdb to about 2020). Describing the broader study: The cohort included a few men and a couple of women between 18 and 49 years of age. Leukapheresis yielded between about 0.85 and 9.5 billion PBMCs per donor. To increase sequencing depth and limit assay-specific biases, different laboratories used diverse techniques to prepare libraries and sequence TCR repertoires. Blood TCR repertoires of several healthy adults were deeply sequenced to estimate repertoire size and the extent of clonotype sharing between individuals. For each donor, CD4 naive and CD4 memory were each given three plates, CD8 naive was given two plates, and CD8 memory was given one plate.

The donors were healthy, HIV-negative adults with no recently reported acute infections or vaccinations. All donors were Caucasian adults living in Nashville, Tennessee, USA. Magnetic negative selection was used to enrich CD4+ T cells, after which naive cells were positively selected on CD45RA and the negative fraction became the memory subset. After blood collection by leukapheresis, PBMCs were isolated using Ficoll-Histopaque density gradient centrifugation and then cryopreserved in the vapor phase of liquid nitrogen. Analytical flow cytometry was used to check the purity and quantity of every magnetically sorted T cell population. Each sorted fraction had its genomic DNA isolated and then quantified by UV absorbance on a Nanodrop 2000c. Using the deep immunoSEQ assay, TCR CDR3 regions were amplified from genomic DNA by multiplex PCR. Extracted genomic DNA from each cell subset was distributed evenly across all wells of several immunoSEQ 96-well plates, and each plate was treated as a replicate. For sorted subsets, roughly 200 ng of genomic DNA, equivalent to tens of thousands of T cell genomes, went into each replicate PCR. Purified libraries were quantified with a Qubit 3.0 fluorometer, sized on a Bioanalyzer 2100, and re-quantified with the KAPA Library Quantification kit. A separate single-read 150-cycle Illumina NextSeq 550 flow cell was used to sequence each immunoSEQ 96-well plate. In the original analysis: Because the immunoSEQ output included only junctional sequences and no quality scores, the filtering could not be the same as the filtering used for full-length reads. Sequences were annotated with PyIR, a Python wrapper for IgBLAST v1.9, using IMGT germline references to assign V/J genes and CDR3. Any read was removed if the V/J assignment was weak (E-value above 1e-6), the CDR3 was missing, or the read contained stop codons, out-of-frame junctions, or ambiguous translated residues. V3J clonotypes were defined as sequences sharing the same inferred V gene, J gene, and CDR3 amino acid sequence. The percentage overlap between two repertoires was calculated by dividing the number of shared unique clonotypes by the size of the smaller repertoire. Three approaches were used to assess repertoire richness: RTK rarefaction, the Chao1 estimator, and Recon v2.1 estimates of unobserved clonotypes. OLGA was used to compute generation probabilities for all TCRbeta clonotypes that the gDNA method yielded from a few donors. What TCRdb holds here is the immuneACCESS table cut down to in-frame rearrangements. Part of the clones is not present; checked against another copy, under half of the missing clones reflect an unresolved V gene, and the others are unexplained. Clonal size and the V and J genes are those of that table, whereas D and trimming came from the DNA. The sample records about 2.4 million clones, roughly 92% of which are singletons. The top ten hold 0.11% to 0.15% of the sample.

Taken from the germline V gene, the CDR1 and CDR2 loops are MDHEN and SYDVKM. CDR3 length: 15 amino acids, cysteine to phenylalanine. Kept here is only the CDR3 DNA, which spans 45 bases and is read in frame from base 1. V and J are truncated by 5 bases and 4 bases respectively, leaving an intervening sequence of 15 bases. Concerning this clone: Its antigen is not yet known. Base qualities are not recorded, but no much larger clone differs from it by a single base.

Findings and caveats that apply to the study as a whole: Roughly 5% of naive CD4, 3.5% of naive CD8, about 2.4% of memory CD4, and about 0.4% of memory CD8 clonotypes were shared across four donors. Pairwise subsampling indicated that sequencing depth was expected to affect the degree of clonotype sharing among donors. Sampling was restricted to blood, and TCR repertoires in tissues likely differ from the TCR repertoires found in blood. Rarefaction of sorted-subset datasets indicated incomplete sequencing despite the large sequencing depth. Because the study included only a small number of donors, the genetic and exposure-history diversity represented was limited. Clonotypes shared by all four sorted-subset donors showed higher generation probabilities than non-shared clonotypes. Naive subsets generally had larger estimated clonotype richness than memory subsets.

The sample was naive CD4+ T cells sorted from blood. The cell subset or site label, as the study defines it: CD45RA+ positively selected. The clonotype originates from a man younger than 35 in good health. The rearranged chain carries TRBV28 and TRBJ1-3; the D region possibly corresponds to TRBD1 (5 bases align). Here is the DNA: TGTGCCAGCAGTAAACTAGGGGTATCCGGAAACACCATATATTTT. Translated, this gives CASSKLGVSGNTIYF.